This T cell receptor beta chain was identified during a study of beta chain features in type 1 diabetes. Notes on the study in general: When Type 1 diabetes patients were examined, their TCRB CDR3s proved moderately but significantly shorter in all four CD4+ subsets.

The entirety of the isolated RNA underwent reverse transcription, so expressed TCRB transcripts were sequenced. TCRdb's copy holds only in-frame clones and misses some; the assay was immunoSEQ multiplex PCR. The sample has some 150,000 clones, around 13% seen once. Points on this clone: The target antigen is unknown.

The receptor was derived from a man aged 18 to 30 with type 1 diabetes. Sequencing was done on a sample of central memory CD4+ T cells from blood.

The CDR3 loop is CASSLRITSAKNIQYF. In DNA, the CDR3 is TGTGCCAGCAGCTTACGGATAACTAGCGCCAAAAACATTCAGTACTTC. V gene TRBV13 combines with J gene TRBJ2-4, with D maybe TRBD2 (6 bases). Germline assignment: CDR1 PRHDT and CDR2 FYEKMQ (reference sequence). The CDR3 is 16 amino acids. V was cut by 2 bases and J by 1 base, with 12 bases left in between.